A selection of T cell receptor beta chains follows, all from one sample in a study of T cell repertoires in cytomegalovirus infection. The antigens these receptors bind are not known. TCRdb ran MiXCR on the reads and lists one entry per CDR3 protein. The sample carries some 350,000 distinct CDR3 sequences, 25% to 35% recorded once. The sequencing here drew on cultured PBMCs, taken from culture after CMV antigen stimulation. The receptors stem from a human donor in good health (CMV status not recorded). Some clones in this sample may be carry-over from other donors' samples. The CDR3 runs from the conserved cysteine through the conserved F or W. The D gene is left open where the match is weak. A clone size is listed for some rows: how often the clone was seen (once, few, many), or a class if it is expanded.

CDR3 DNA	CDR3 protein	clone size	V gene	J gene	D gene
TGTGCCAGCAGCCAGCGACAGGGCCCCTATGGCTACACCTTC	CASSQRQGPYGYTF	few	TRBV7-2	TRBJ1-2	TRBD1
TGTGCCAGCAGTTTAGGTATTCGTGAAGCTTTCTTT	CASSLGIREAFF	-	TRBV12-3/TRBV12-4	TRBJ1-1	-
TGTGCCAGCAGCTTAAACCCCCCCAGGACCCTCTACAATGAGCAGTTCTTC	CASSLNPPRTLYNEQFF	-	TRBV7-8	TRBJ2-1	-
TGTGCCAGCAGCCCCCCAGCGGGAGGGCCGAGGAACACCGGGGAGCTGTTTTTT	CASSPPAGGPRNTGELFF	-	TRBV4-2	TRBJ2-2	TRBD2
TGTGCCAGCAGTCCACGTATGAACACTGAAGCTTCCTTT	CASSPRMNTEASF	-	TRBV14	TRBJ1-1	-
TGTGCCAGCAGTGCCCGGGACTCCCACACCGGGGAGCTGTTTTTT	CASSARDSHTGELFF	once	TRBV6-8	TRBJ2-2	-
TGTGCCAGTAGTTCCCAGGGACTGGGGAACACTGAAGCTTTCTTT	CASSSQGLGNTEAFF	few	TRBV19	TRBJ1-1	-
TGTGCCAGCAGTTCCCTTAACAGGGGGGATGAGCAGTTCTTC	CASSSLNRGDEQFF	-	TRBV27	TRBJ2-1	TRBD1
TGCGCCAGCAGCCATCCTAGGGATTTGAACACCGGGGAGCTGTTTTTT	CASSHPRDLNTGELFF	-	TRBV4-1	TRBJ2-2	-
TGTGCCAGCAGGACGGGGGGCGGAGTGGGTGAGCTGTTTTTT	CASRTGGGVGELFF	few	TRBV6-1	TRBJ2-2	-
TGTGCCAGCAGCCCGCGGCTGGGGGAGGGCTTCAATGAGCAGTTCTTC	CASSPRLGEGFNEQFF	few	TRBV4-2	TRBJ2-1	TRBD2
TGTGCCAGCTCACCACGGGGGACAGGGATTAACTATGGCTACACCTTC	CASSPRGTGINYGYTF	-	TRBV18	TRBJ1-2	TRBD1
TGCGCCAGCAGCAGGGGGGCTAGCGGGACGGGAGATACGCAGTATTTT	CASSRGASGTGDTQYF	-	TRBV5-1	TRBJ2-3	TRBD2
TGTGCCAGCAGTGAGGACCGCAATGAGCAGTTCTTC	CASSEDRNEQFF	few	TRBV6-1	TRBJ2-1	-
TGCGCCAGCAGCCAAAAGGCGATGACAGGCCGCACAGATACGCAGTATTTT	CASSQKAMTGRTDTQYF	-	TRBV4-1	TRBJ2-3	-
TGTGCCAGCAGTCCCTCGATGCTCTCACCCCTCCACTTT	CASSPSMLSPLHF	few	TRBV27	TRBJ1-6	-
TGTGCCAGCAGTTACACCAGCGGGAACACTGAAGCTTTCTTT	CASSYTSGNTEAFF	-	TRBV6-5	TRBJ1-1	-
TGTGCCAGCAGCTTATACCCAGGAGCGAACACTGAAGCTTTCTTT	CASSLYPGANTEAFF	few	TRBV7-2	TRBJ1-1	-
TGTGCCAGCAGCGTAGGGACAGGCCAAGAGACCCAGTACTTC	CASSVGTGQETQYF	-	TRBV7-4	TRBJ2-5	TRBD1
TGTGCCACCAGCAAGACAAGGACTGAAGCTTTCTTT	CATSKTRTEAFF	few	TRBV28	TRBJ1-1	-
TGTGCCAGCAGCTTGGCTCCTAGTTCACCCCTCCACTTT	CASSLAPSSPLHF	-	TRBV5-4	TRBJ1-6	-
TGTGCCAGCAGTCCGACTAGCGGGGGATTCGATGAGCAGTTCTTC	CASSPTSGGFDEQFF	few	TRBV12-3/TRBV12-4	TRBJ2-1	TRBD2
TGTGCCAGCAGCTTAAGCGGGGCCGCCTCGATAAATGAGCAGTTCTTC	CASSLSGAASINEQFF	few	TRBV7-3	TRBJ2-1	-
TGTGCCAGCAGTGCCCGGGGATCATTGGGCTCTGGGGCCAACGTCCTGACTTTC	CASSARGSLGSGANVLTF	-	TRBV12-3/TRBV12-4	TRBJ2-6	-
TGTGCCAGCAGCTTAAACCCTGGACTAGCGGGAAGTCAGCAGTACTTC	CASSLNPGLAGSQQYF	-	TRBV7-3	TRBJ2-7	TRBD2
TGTGCCAGCAGCACCGAGCCATTCTACGAGCAGTACTTC	CASSTEPFYEQYF	-	TRBV5-4	TRBJ2-7	-
TGTGCCAGCAGCCAAGGGGACAGCGGGGCAGGCACAGATACGCAGTATTTT	CASSQGDSGAGTDTQYF	many	TRBV4-2	TRBJ2-3	-
TGTGCCAGCAGCCATCAAGAGAACTACGAGCAGTACTTC	CASSHQENYEQYF	many	TRBV7-6	TRBJ2-7	-
TGCAGTGCTAGAGATATGGGGGTGGGGGAGGCCACTGAAGCTTTCTTT	CSARDMGVGEATEAFF	-	TRBV20-1	TRBJ1-1	-